One and the same sample provided the 15 T cell receptor beta chains below, sequenced in a study of T cell changes during pregnancy in multiple sclerosis. Measured with immunoSEQ multiplex PCR; TCRdb has only the in-frame clones, and not every one. Among tens of thousands of clones listed, roughly 93% were seen once. Specimen: peripheral blood, collected in the second trimester of pregnancy. The source of these receptors is a female donor with multiple sclerosis, enrolled in a pregnancy study.

This clone has only one observation. The chain has TRBV19 and TRBJ2-7, with D hard to call. Trimming left V 5 bases short and J 0 bases short, with 14 bases between. The germline V gene has CDR1 LNHDA and CDR2 SQIVND (reference sequence). CDR3 length equals 15 residues. CDR3 nucleotide sequence: TGTGCCAGTAGTGTTGGAGACCCCATCTCCTACGAGCAGTACTTC. Amino acid sequence: CASSVGDPISYEQYF.

The V and J genes are TRBV5-4 and TRBJ1-2; the D gene is possibly TRBD1 (6 bases). This CDR3 has 15 residues. The ends were cut back, 5 bases at V and 2 bases at J, with 16 bases in the middle. Per germline, CDR1 SGHNT and CDR2 YYREEE (reference sequence). The CDR3 DNA follows: TGTGCCAGCAGGAACCCGACAGGCCCCAACTATGGCTACACCTTC. Its protein product is CASRNPTGPNYGYTF.

The J gene is TRBJ2-2, the V gene TRBV6-5; D gene uncertain. V was cut by 8 bases and J by 2 bases, with 6 bases left in between. Germline lookup yields CDR1 MNHEY and CDR2 SVGAGI. The CDR3 has 12 amino acids. CDR3 sequence reads: CASGVNTGELFF. In DNA form, the CDR3 reads TGTGCCAGCGGAGTTAACACCGGGGAGCTGTTTTTT.

This clone was seen only once. The gene calls are TRBV5-1 and TRBJ2-1; perhaps TRBD2 as D (6 bases). The CDR3 spans 15 residues. Trimming stripped 2 bases from V and 5 bases from J, with 14 bases between. Germline V gene data show CDR1 as SGHRS and CDR2 as YFSETQ. This chain's CDR3 is CASSFGGTTHNEQFF. The DNA for the CDR3 is TGCGCCAGCAGCTTCGGGGGAACCACCCACAATGAGCAGTTCTTC.

The chain joins TRBV5-6 to TRBJ1-1; D is undetermined. The CDR3 runs to 16 residues. Germline assignment: CDR1 SGHDT and CDR2 YYEEEE. V was shortened by 0 bases and J by 1 base, with 13 bases between the two germline ends. In nucleotides, the CDR3 is TGTGCCAGCAGCTTGGTAAACCACAGACGGAACACTGAAGCTTTCTTT. It yields the protein CASSLVNHRRNTEAFF.

J is TRBJ2-7 and V is TRBV11-3; 14 bases fit TRBD2. Germline values: CDR1 SGHNT, CDR2 YENEEA. The CDR3 runs 14 residues. The ends lost 5 bases at V and 6 bases at J; junction bases unmatched: 3. The CDR3 nucleotides are TGTGCCAGCAGCCTGGGACTAGCGGGAGCCGAGCAGTACTTC. Translated: CASSLGLAGAEQYF.

The V and J genes are TRBV15 and TRBJ1-2; the match to TRBD1 covers 7 bases. The CDR3 length is 14 residues. The trim removed 11 bases at V and 4 bases at J, leaving 13 bases unmatched. Germline V lookup: CDR1 LNHNV, CDR2 YYDKDF (reference sequence). The CDR3: CAASLGGEGYGYTF. The DNA of the CDR3 is TGTGCCGCGAGTTTAGGGGGCGAAGGCTATGGCTACACCTTC.

The V gene is TRBV30, the J gene TRBJ2-7; possible D gene TRBD2, 5 bases. V lost 4 bases and J lost 8, with 12 bases in between. The CDR3 consists of 11 residues. Germline CDR1 GTSNPN, CDR2 SVGIG (reference sequence). DNA of the CDR3: TGTGCCTGGACGGACTCCGGGAAGCAGTACTTC. Translated, it gives CAWTDSGKQYF.

This rearrangement joins TRBV5-1 to TRBJ1-5; 7 bases are shared with TRBD1. Germline V CDR1 and CDR2: SGHRS, YFSETQ. J was trimmed by 0 bases and V by 3 bases; bases with no gene match: 6. CDR3 size: 16 residues. The CDR3 is CASSYRDRYSNQPQHF. The CDR3 DNA reads as TGCGCCAGCAGCTACCGGGACAGATATAGCAATCAGCCCCAGCATTTT.

The chain links TRBV19 to TRBJ2-1; tentatively, D is TRBD2 (6 bases). V lost 5 bases and J lost 7, with 12 bases in between. The CDR3 sequence is 13 residues long. Germline CDR1 LNHDA, CDR2 SQIVND (reference sequence). In DNA form, the CDR3 reads TGTGCCAGTAGTTGGAGGGGAGCGAATGAGCAGTTCTTC. Its protein product is CASSWRGANEQFF.

V is TRBV7-2 and J is TRBJ1-1; TRBD1 might be the D (6 bases). The CDR3 loop spans 17 amino acids. The germline CDR1 and CDR2 sequences are SGHTA and FQGNSA. Trimming removed 5 bases from V and 3 bases from J, with 22 bases in between. The CDR3 DNA is TGTGCCAGCAGCCCGCCGAGGGGGGGCCGAGGGGACACTGAAGCTTTCTTT. Residues: CASSPPRGGRGDTEAFF.

The chain carries TRBV7-2 and TRBJ1-1; a weak D match, TRBD1 (5 bases). CDR1 is SGHTA, CDR2 FQGNSA, per germline. The CDR3 is made up of 13 amino acids. V was pared by 0 bases and J by 10 bases, with 12 bases between. The CDR3 DNA sequence: TGTGCCAGCAGCTTAGCGCCAGGGTATGGAGCTTTCTTT. As protein: CASSLAPGYGAFF.

V and J are TRBV7-8 and TRBJ1-2, with D unresolved. The CDR3 loop spans 12 amino acids. Trimming shortened V by 1 base and J by 5 bases, and 5 bases separated the two germline ends. CDR1 and CDR2 (germline): SGHVS, FQNEAQ. The CDR3 DNA is TGTGCCAGCAGCTTAGATACATATGGCTACACCTTC. Amino acid sequence: CASSLDTYGYTF. Complete variable domain (other parts from reference TRBV7-8 and TRBJ1-2): GAGVSQSPRYKVAKRGQDVALRCDPISGHVSLFWYQQALGQGPEFLTYFQNEAQLDKSGLPSDRFFAERPEGSVSTLKIQRTQQEDSAVYLCASSLDTYGYTFGSGTRLTVV.

The chain links TRBV21-1 to TRBJ1-6; no check of the table's D call, TRBD1, against the DNA was made. TRBV21-1 is given as a pseudogene. CDR3 length: 15 amino acids. The CDR3 reads CASSKGTGDNSPLHF. The CDR3 coding sequence is TGTGCCAGCAGCAAGGGGACAGGGGATAATTCACCCCTCCACTTT.

The J gene is TRBJ2-1, the V gene TRBV5-1; possible D gene TRBD1, 6 bases. Trimming stripped 2 bases from V and 1 base from J, with 10 bases between. The germline V gene encodes CDR1 SGHRS and CDR2 YFSETQ. This CDR3 has 15 amino acids. CDR3 sequence: CASSLDRNSYNEQFF. The DNA for the CDR3 is TGCGCCAGCAGCTTAGACAGGAATTCCTACAATGAGCAGTTCTTC.